These 14 T cell receptor beta chains originate from one sample sequenced in a study of shared clonotypes between healthy human individuals. Positively selected for CCR7, the CD45RO-negative cells used as naive CD8 cells excluded terminally differentiated effector memory CD45RA+ cells. Repertoires were generated with immunoSEQ multiplex PCR, while TCRdb's copy carries only in-frame clones and drops some. The table includes about 2.1 million clones, 90% to 95% detected once. The sample taken for sequencing was naive CD8+ T cells from PBMCs. Every receptor here comes from a man in his late teens or twenties in good health. Some clones in this sample may be carry-over from other donors' samples.

The rearrangement links TRBV7-2 to TRBJ2-5, with TRBD2 identical over 7 bases. This CDR3 has 18 amino acids. The germline V gene has CDR1 SGHTA and CDR2 FQGNSA. J gave up 0 bases and V 4 bases, and 14 bases lay outside the gene matches. CDR3 in DNA: TGTGCCAGCAGCTCCCCAAGCGGGGTAGGGGCGGACCAAGAGACCCAGTACTTC. Residues: CASSSPSGVGADQETQYF.

The rearrangement joins TRBV7-6 to TRBJ2-3; D ambiguous. V was trimmed by 1 base and J by 6 bases, leaving 8 bases between them. Germline lookup yields CDR1 SGHVS and CDR2 FNYEAQ. The CDR3 runs 13 residues. The CDR3 protein is CASSLVARDTQYF. The CDR3 DNA follows: TGTGCCAGCAGCTTAGTTGCCCGGGATACGCAGTATTTT.

The rearrangement joins TRBV5-5 to TRBJ2-7; unclear D gene. Trimming pared 1 base from V and 2 bases from J, leaving 10 bases between. CDR1 is SGHKS, CDR2 YYEKEE, per germline (reference sequence). The CDR3 contains 14 residues. The chain's CDR3 is CASSLSDGPYEQYF. The CDR3 DNA reads TGTGCCAGCAGCTTGTCGGACGGCCCCTACGAGCAGTACTTC.

Note on this clone: At one end the junction does not follow the germline gene, possibly because of a read error. The V gene is TRBV4-3, the J gene TRBJ2-1; weak D call: TRBD2 (6 bases). CDR1 is LGHNA, CDR2 YSLEER, per germline. The CDR3 is made up of 15 amino acids. The CDR3: CAGSQEASDLNEQFF. CDR3 coding DNA: TGCGCCGGCAGCCAAGAGGCTAGCGACCTCAATGAGCAGTTCTTC.

The V gene is TRBV4-3, the J gene TRBJ2-5, with D uncertain. Trimming removed 1 base from V and 0 bases from J, with 12 bases in between. The CDR3 is made up of 16 amino acids. The germline gives CDR1 LGHNA, CDR2 YSLEER. As DNA, the CDR3 is TGCGCCAGCAGCCAAGGGGCTGGGATACACCAAGAGACCCAGTACTTC. Its translation: CASSQGAGIHQETQYF.

This chain uses TRBV5-6 with TRBJ2-3, with D perhaps assigned TRBD1 or TRBD2 (6 bases each). The CDR3 is 16 amino acids. V was cut by 0 bases and J by 3 bases, with 14 bases left in between. CDR1 is SGHDT, CDR2 YYEEEE, per germline. CDR3 residues: CASSLEGDWSTDTQYF. The CDR3 DNA is TGTGCCAGCAGCTTGGAGGGGGACTGGAGTACAGATACGCAGTATTTT.

This chain uses TRBV5-6 with TRBJ2-7; tentative D call: TRBD1 (6 bases). Trimming stripped 2 bases from V and 3 bases from J, with 12 bases between. CDR3 length: 14 residues. Germline assignment: CDR1 SGHDT and CDR2 YYEEEE. The CDR3, as DNA: TGTGCCAGCAGCTTCGGGACATATTTCTACGAGCAGTACTTC. Translating gives CASSFGTYFYEQYF.

The V call is TRBV27, the J call TRBJ2-3; D unresolved. Germline V gene lookup returns CDR1 MNHEY and CDR2 SMNVEV (reference sequence). CDR3 length: 13 residues. Trimming removed 6 bases at V and 1 base at J, with 8 bases between. The CDR3 nucleotides read TGTGCCAGCAGATGGACGGGCACAGATACGCAGTATTTT. Amino acids: CASRWTGTDTQYF.

This clone was seen once. Other DNA sequences in this sample translate to the same CDR3. V usage is TRBV27 and J usage is TRBJ1-5, with 8 bases matching TRBD1. Trimming took 2 bases from V and 6 from J; bases not matched to a gene: 3. The CDR3 covers 14 residues. Germline V gene lookup returns CDR1 MNHEY and CDR2 SMNVEV (reference sequence). The DNA for the CDR3 is TGTGCCAGCAGTTTACAGGGGGCGCGTCAGCCCCAGCATTTT. Translation gives CASSLQGARQPQHF.

This clone has just one count. The rearrangement links TRBV27 to TRBJ1-5, with a possible D match to TRBD1 (6 bases). The V end was cut by 6 bases, the J end by 0 bases, with 9 bases between. The germline gives CDR1 MNHEY, CDR2 SMNVEV (reference sequence). This CDR3 is 14 amino acids long. The CDR3 is CASRGGSSNQPQHF. In DNA, the CDR3 is TGTGCCAGCAGGGGGGGCAGTAGCAATCAGCCCCAGCATTTT.

The J gene is TRBJ2-5, the V gene TRBV2; D might be TRBD1 (6 bases). This CDR3 comprises 15 residues. CDR1 SNHLY and CDR2 FYNNEI come from the germline V gene. V lost 2 bases and J lost 1, with 11 bases in between. The CDR3 DNA sequence: TGTGCCAGCAGTGAACCAACAGGGACCCAAGAGACCCAGTACTTC. Translated: CASSEPTGTQETQYF. The variable domain in full, with the rest retrieved from reference TRBV2 and TRBJ2-5, is EPEVTQTPSHQVTQMGQEVILRCVPISNHLYFYWYRQILGQKVEFLVSFYNNEISEKSEIFDDQFSVERPDGSNFTLKIRSTKLEDSAMYFCASSEPTGTQETQYFGPGTRLLVL.

The rearrangement uses TRBV9 and TRBJ2-4; D may be TRBD2 (5 bases). This CDR3 has 14 residues. Germline CDR1 is SGDLS and CDR2 is YYNGEE. The V and J ends lost 0 bases and 5 bases respectively, with 9 bases between them. The CDR3 sequence is CASSVGAGENIQYF. The CDR3 coding sequence is TGTGCCAGCAGCGTAGGGGCCGGGGAAAACATTCAGTACTTC. The full variable domain, its missing parts supplied by reference TRBV9 and TRBJ2-4, is DSGVTQTPKHLITATGQRVTLRCSPRSGDLSVYWYQQSLDQGLQFLIQYYNGEERAKGNILERFSAQQFPDLHSELNLSSLELGDSALYFCASSVGAGENIQYFGAGTRLSVL.

The chain has TRBV30 and TRBJ1-2; D gene ambiguous. This CDR3 has 15 amino acids. Germline V lookup: CDR1 GTSNPN, CDR2 SVGIG (reference sequence). Trimming stripped 0 bases from V and 4 bases from J, with 15 bases between. The CDR3 nucleotides are TGTGCCTGGAGTGTAGAGGCAGGCAGATCCTATGGCTACACCTTC. This gives the protein CAWSVEAGRSYGYTF.

The V and J genes are TRBV9 and TRBJ2-5; 8 bases line up with TRBD2. Germline CDR1 is SGDLS and CDR2 is YYNGEE. The V gene end was trimmed by 0 bases and the J gene end by 4 bases; junction bases not matched to a gene: 8. The CDR3 runs 16 residues. CDR3 residues: CASSVEPAGVGETQYF. CDR3 coding DNA: TGTGCCAGCAGCGTAGAGCCAGCGGGAGTGGGAGAGACCCAGTACTTC.